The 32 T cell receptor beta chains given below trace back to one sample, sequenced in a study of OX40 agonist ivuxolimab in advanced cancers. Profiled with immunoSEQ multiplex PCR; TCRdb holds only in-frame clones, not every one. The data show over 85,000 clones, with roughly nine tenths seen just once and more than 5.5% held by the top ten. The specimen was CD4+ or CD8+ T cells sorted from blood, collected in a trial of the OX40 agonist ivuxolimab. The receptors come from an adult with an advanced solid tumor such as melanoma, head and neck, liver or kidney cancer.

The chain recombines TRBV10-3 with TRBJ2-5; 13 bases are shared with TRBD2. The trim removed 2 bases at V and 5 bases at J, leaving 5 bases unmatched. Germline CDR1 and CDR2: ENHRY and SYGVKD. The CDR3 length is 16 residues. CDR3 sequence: CAISEMGLAGMETQYF. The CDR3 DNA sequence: TGTGCCATCAGTGAGATGGGACTAGCGGGGATGGAGACCCAGTACTTC.

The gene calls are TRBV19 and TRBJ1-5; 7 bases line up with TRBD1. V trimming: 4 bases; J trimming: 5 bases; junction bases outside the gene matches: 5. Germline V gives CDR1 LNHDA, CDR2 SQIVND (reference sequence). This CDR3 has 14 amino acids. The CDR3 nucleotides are TGTGCCAGTAGTAAGACAGGGTATCATCAGCCCCAGCATTTT. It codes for CASSKTGYHQPQHF.

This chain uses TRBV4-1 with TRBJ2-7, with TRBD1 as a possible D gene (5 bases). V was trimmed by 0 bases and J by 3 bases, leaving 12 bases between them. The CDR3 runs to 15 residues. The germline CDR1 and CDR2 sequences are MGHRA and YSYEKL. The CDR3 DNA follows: TGCGCCAGCAGCCAAGAGTGGCAGGGCGGCTACGAGCAGTACTTC. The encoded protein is CASSQEWQGGYEQYF.

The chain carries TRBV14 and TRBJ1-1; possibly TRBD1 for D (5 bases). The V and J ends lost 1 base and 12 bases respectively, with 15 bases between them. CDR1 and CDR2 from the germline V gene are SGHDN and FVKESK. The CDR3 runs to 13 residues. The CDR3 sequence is CASSQVRGGITFF. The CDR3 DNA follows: TGTGCCAGCAGCCAAGTCCGGGGGGGGATAACTTTCTTT. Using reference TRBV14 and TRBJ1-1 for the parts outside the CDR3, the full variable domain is EAGVTQFPSHSVIEKGQTVTLRCDPISGHDNLYWYRRVMGKEIKFLLHFVKESKQDESGMPNNRFLAERTGGTYSTLKVQPAELEDSGVYFCASSQVRGGITFFGQGTRLTVV.

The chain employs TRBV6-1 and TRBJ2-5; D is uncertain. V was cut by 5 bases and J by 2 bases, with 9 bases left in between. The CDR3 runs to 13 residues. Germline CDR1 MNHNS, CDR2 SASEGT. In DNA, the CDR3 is TGTGCCAGCAGTTCAGGTTTACAAGAGACCCAGTACTTC. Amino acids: CASSSGLQETQYF.

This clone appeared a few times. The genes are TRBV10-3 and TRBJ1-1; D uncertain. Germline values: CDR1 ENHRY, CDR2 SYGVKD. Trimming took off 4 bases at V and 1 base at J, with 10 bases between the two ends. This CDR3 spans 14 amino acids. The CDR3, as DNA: TGTGCCATCAGTGTACTAGGCGAGAACACTGAAGCTTTCTTT. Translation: CAISVLGENTEAFF.

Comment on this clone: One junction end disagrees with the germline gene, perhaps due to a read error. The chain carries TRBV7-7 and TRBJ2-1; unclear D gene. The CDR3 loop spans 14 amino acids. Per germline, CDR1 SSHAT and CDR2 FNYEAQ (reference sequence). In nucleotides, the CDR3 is TGTGCTAGCAGCCTAGAGCTAGTCTCCGATGAGCAGTTCTTC. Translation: CASSLELVSDEQFF. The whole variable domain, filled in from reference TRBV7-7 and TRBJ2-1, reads GAGVSQSPRYKVTKRGQDVTLRCDPISSHATLYWYQQALGQGPEFLTYFNYEAQPDKSGLPSDRFSAERPEGSISTLTIQRTEQRDSAMYRCASSLELVSDEQFFGPGTRLTVL.

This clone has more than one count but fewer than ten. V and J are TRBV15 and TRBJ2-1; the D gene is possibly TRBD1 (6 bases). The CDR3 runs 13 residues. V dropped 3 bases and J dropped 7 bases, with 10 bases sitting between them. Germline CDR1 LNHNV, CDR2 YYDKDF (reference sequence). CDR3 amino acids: CATSSERGNEQFF. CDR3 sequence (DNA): TGTGCCACCAGCAGTGAAAGGGGGAATGAGCAGTTCTTC.

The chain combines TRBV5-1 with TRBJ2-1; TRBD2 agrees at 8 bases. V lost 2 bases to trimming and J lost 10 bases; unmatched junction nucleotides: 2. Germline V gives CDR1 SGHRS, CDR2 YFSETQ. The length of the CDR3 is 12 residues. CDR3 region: CASSLTSGEQFF. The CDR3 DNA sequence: TGCGCCAGCAGCTTAACTAGCGGAGAGCAGTTCTTC.

Written as DNA, the CDR3 is TGTGCCAGCAGCTCTGGGCCAGGGAGCTCCTACGAGCAGTACTTC. Its translation: CASSSGPGSSYEQYF. This chain connects TRBV7-2 to TRBJ2-7; perhaps D is TRBD1 or TRBD2 (5 bases each). Trimming removed 4 bases from V and 0 bases from J, with 13 bases in between. CDR3 size: 15 residues. Germline V gene data show CDR1 as SGHTA and CDR2 as FQGNSA.

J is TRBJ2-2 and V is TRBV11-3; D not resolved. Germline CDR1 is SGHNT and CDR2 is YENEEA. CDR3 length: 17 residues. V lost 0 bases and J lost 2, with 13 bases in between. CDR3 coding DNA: TGTGCCAGCAGCTTAGATCTCTGGAACCCCAACACCGGGGAGCTGTTTTTT. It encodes CASSLDLWNPNTGELFF.

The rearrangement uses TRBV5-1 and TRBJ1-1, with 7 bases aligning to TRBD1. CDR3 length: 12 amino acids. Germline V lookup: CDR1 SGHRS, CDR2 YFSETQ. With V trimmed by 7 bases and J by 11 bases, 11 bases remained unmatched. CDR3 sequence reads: CASGGGGDMAFF. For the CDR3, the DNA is TGCGCCAGCGGTGGAGGGGGCGATATGGCTTTCTTT.

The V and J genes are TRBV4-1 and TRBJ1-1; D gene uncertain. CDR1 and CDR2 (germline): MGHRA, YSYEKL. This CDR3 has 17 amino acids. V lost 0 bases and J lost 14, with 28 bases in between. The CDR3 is CASSQDRAKGILVEVFF. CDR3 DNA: TGCGCCAGCAGCCAAGATAGGGCGAAGGGCATTCTAGTGGAAGTGTTCTTT.

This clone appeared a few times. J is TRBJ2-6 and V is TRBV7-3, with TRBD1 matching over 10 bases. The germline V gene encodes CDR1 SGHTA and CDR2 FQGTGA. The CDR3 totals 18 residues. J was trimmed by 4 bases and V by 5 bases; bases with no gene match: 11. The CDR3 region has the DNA TGTGCCAGCAGCGCCGGGACAGGGGATCTTTCGGGGGCCAACGTCCTGACTTTC. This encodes CASSAGTGDLSGANVLTF.

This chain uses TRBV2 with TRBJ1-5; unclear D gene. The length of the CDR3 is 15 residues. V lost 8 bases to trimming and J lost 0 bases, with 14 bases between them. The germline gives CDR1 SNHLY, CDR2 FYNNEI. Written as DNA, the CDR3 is TGTGCCAGCGACGTACAGTCCACTAGCAATCAGCCCCAGCATTTT. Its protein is CASDVQSTSNQPQHF.

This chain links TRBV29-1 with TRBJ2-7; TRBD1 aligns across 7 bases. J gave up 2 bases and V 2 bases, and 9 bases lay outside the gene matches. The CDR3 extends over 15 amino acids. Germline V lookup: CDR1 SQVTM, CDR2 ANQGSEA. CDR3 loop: CSVENDREGAYEQYF. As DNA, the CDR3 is TGCAGCGTTGAAAATGACAGGGAAGGGGCCTACGAGCAGTACTTC.

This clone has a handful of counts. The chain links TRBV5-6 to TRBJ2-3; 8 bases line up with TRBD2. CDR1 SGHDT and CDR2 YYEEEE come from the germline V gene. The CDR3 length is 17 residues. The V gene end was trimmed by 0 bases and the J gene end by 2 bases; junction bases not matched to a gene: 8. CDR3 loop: CASSLDGSGGFTDTQYF. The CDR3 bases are TGTGCCAGCAGCTTGGACGGCAGCGGGGGATTCACAGATACGCAGTATTTT.

In DNA form, the CDR3 reads TGTGCCAGCAGCATGACAGGTACCTACGAGCAGTACTTC. It yields the protein CASSMTGTYEQYF. The J gene is TRBJ2-7, the V gene TRBV7-2; D perhaps matches TRBD1 (6 bases). The germline V gene has CDR1 SGHTA and CDR2 FQGNSA. This CDR3 contains 13 residues. Trimming removed 5 bases from V and 2 bases from J, with 10 bases in between.

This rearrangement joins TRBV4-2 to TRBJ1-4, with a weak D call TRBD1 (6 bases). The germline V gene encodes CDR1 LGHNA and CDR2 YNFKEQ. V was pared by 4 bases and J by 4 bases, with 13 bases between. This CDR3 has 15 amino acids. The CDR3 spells CASSLNRVSNEKLFF. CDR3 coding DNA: TGTGCCAGCAGCCTAAACAGGGTTAGTAATGAAAAACTGTTTTTT.

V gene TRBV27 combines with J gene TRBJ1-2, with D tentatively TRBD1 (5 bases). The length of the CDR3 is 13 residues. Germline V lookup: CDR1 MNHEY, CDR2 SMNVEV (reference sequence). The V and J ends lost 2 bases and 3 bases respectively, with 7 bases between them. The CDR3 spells CASSLGTDYGYTF. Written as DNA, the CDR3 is TGTGCCAGCAGTTTAGGGACGGACTATGGCTACACCTTC.

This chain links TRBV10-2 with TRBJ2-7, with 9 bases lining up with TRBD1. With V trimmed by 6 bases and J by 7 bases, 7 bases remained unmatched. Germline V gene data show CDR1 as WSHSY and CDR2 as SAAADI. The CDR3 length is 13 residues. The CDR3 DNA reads TGCGCCAGCAGCCTACAGGGGGCCGGGGAGCAGTACTTC. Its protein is CASSLQGAGEQYF.

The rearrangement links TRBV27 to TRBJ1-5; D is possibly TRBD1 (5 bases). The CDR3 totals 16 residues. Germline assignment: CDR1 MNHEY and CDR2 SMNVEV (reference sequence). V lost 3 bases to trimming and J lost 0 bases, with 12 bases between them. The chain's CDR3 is CASSFQGPYSNQPQHF. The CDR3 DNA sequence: TGTGCCAGCAGTTTTCAGGGACCATATAGCAATCAGCCCCAGCATTTT.

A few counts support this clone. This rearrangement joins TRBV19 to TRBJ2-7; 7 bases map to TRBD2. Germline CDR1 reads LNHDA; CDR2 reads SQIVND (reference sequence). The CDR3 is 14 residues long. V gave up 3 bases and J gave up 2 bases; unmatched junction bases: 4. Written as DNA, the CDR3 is TGTGCCAGTAGTATGCAGGCGGGAGCCTACGAGCAGTACTTC. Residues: CASSMQAGAYEQYF.

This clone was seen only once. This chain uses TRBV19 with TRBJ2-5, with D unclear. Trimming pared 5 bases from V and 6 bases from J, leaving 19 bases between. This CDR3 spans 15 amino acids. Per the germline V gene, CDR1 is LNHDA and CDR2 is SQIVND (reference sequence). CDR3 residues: CASSFAAPGRQTQYF. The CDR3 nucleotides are TGTGCCAGTAGTTTCGCGGCACCGGGTCGTCAGACCCAGTACTTC.

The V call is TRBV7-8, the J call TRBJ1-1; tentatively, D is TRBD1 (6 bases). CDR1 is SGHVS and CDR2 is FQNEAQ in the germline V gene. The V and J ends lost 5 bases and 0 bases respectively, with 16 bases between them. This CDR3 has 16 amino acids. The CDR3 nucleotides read TGTGCCAGCAGCCGGCGGGGGCCAGCAATGAACACTGAAGCTTTCTTT. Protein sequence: CASSRRGPAMNTEAFF. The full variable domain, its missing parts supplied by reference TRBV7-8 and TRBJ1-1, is GAGVSQSPRYKVAKRGQDVALRCDPISGHVSLFWYQQALGQGPEFLTYFQNEAQLDKSGLPSDRFFAERPEGSVSTLKIQRTQQEDSAVYLCASSRRGPAMNTEAFFGQGTRLTVV.

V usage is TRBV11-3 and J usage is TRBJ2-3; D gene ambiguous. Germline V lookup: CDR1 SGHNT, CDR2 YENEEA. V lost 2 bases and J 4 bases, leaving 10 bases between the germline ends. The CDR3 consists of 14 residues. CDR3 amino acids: CASSLLGFSDTQYF. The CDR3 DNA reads TGTGCCAGCAGCTTACTCGGATTCTCAGATACGCAGTATTTT. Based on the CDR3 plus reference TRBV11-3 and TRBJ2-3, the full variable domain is EAGVVQSPRYKIIEKKQPVAFWCNPISGHNTLYWYLQNLGQGPELLIRYENEEAVDDSQLPKDRFSAERLKGVDSTLKIQPAELGDSAVYLCASSLLGFSDTQYFGPGTRLTVL.

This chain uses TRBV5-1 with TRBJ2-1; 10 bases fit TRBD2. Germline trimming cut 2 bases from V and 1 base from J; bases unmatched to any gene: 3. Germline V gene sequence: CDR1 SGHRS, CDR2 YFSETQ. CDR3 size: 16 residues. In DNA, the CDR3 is TGCGCCAGCAGCTTAAGCGGGGGGGCGTCCTACAATGAGCAGTTCTTC. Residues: CASSLSGGASYNEQFF. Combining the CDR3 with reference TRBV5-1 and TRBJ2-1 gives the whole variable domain KAGVTQTPRYLIKTRGQQVTLSCSPISGHRSVSWYQQTPGQGLQFLFEYFSETQRNKGNFPGRFSGRQFSNSRSEMNVSTLELGDSALYLCASSLSGGASYNEQFFGPGTRLTVL.

This chain's CDR3 is CAGGGGTGDHEQYF. Written as DNA, the CDR3 is TGTGCCGGGGGCGGGGGGACAGGGGACCACGAGCAGTACTTC. This sequence joins TRBV30 and TRBJ2-7, with 10 nucleotides matching TRBD1. V was pared by 8 bases and J by 5 bases, with 12 bases of the junction left unmatched. Germline loops: CDR1 GTSNPN, CDR2 SVGIG (reference sequence). The CDR3 is 14 residues long.

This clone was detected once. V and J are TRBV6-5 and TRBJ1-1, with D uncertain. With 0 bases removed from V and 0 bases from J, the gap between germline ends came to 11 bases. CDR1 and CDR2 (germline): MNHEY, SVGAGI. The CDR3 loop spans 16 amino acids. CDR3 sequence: CASSYSKRLLNTEAFF. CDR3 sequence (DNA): TGTGCCAGCAGTTACTCGAAAAGGTTATTGAACACTGAAGCTTTCTTT.

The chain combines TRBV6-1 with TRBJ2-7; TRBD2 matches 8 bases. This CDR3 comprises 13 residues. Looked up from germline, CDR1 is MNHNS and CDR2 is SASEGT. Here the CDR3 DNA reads TGTGCTACGGGGGGGGCGAGCTCCTACGAGCAGTACTTC. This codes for CATGGASSYEQYF.

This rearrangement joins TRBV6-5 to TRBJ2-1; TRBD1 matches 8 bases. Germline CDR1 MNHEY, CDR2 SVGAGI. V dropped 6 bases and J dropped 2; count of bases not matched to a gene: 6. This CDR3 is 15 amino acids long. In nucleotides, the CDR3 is TGTGCCAGCAGGACGGACAGGGTCCCCTACAATGAGCAGTTCTTC. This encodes CASRTDRVPYNEQFF.

CDR3 bases: TGTGCCAGTAGTCCGCGATCCGGGACAGGCGTTGGTTCACCCCTCCACTTT. This sequence encodes CASSPRSGTGVGSPLHF. The chain uses TRBV19 and TRBJ1-6; 8 nucleotides agree with TRBD1. The V segment lost 5 bases and the J segment 9 bases; nucleotides outside the gene matches: 15. This CDR3 is built from 17 residues. The germline gives CDR1 LNHDA, CDR2 SQIVND (reference sequence).